The text below deals with one T cell receptor (beta chain). The antigen it binds to is not known. It has no much larger one-base neighbor in the sample; base qualities were not kept. The sample comes from a study of blood T cell repertoires in COVID-19 (dated by TCRdb to the early 2020s). Regarding the complete study: The collaborator samples originated in the United States, Italy and Spain and spanned the acute and convalescent phases of COVID-19. Subjects who had been exposed to COVID-19, were actively infected with it, or had recovered from it provided the deeply sampled blood TCRbeta repertoires that made up the dataset. The prospective study material was composed of cDNA or gDNA derived from T cells, B-cell-depleted T cells, or PBMCs. The repertoires were made available in a free public database intended to serve as a resource for research on the immune response to SARS-CoV-2. Samples were obtained from the ongoing ImmuneRACE study (first 160 participants) and from some 1,300 subjects provided by 6 global collaborators. Nearly every sample came with metadata listing a de-identified subject ID, COVID-19 status, age in years and sex. Where HLA class I and class II types were available, the types were taken from metadata supplied by the sample provider, not from assay-based typing. Findings and caveats that apply to the study as a whole: The quantity of clinical and demographic metadata differed by source and by participant and was supplied without curation.

The CDR3 numbers 14 residues from cysteine through phenylalanine. The only DNA kept is the CDR3, 42 bases in frame from the first base. CDR1 and CDR2 (MGHRA, YSYEKL) derive from the germline V gene. The V and J ends are trimmed by 4 bases and 5 bases, leaving 14 bases between them. TCRbeta CDR3 regions were amplified from genomic DNA by means of the immunoSEQ Assay, a bias-controlled multiplex PCR. Per the original workflow: The number of nucleated cells in each sample was estimated by amplification of reference gene primers within the assay. To quantify the absolute abundance of each unique TCRbeta CDR3 rearrangement, sequence reads were collapsed and filtered. Productive Simpson clonality was computed per sample as the square root of Simpson's diversity index over productive rearrangements. The immuneACCESS repertoire file appears here via TCRdb, limited to in-frame rearrangements. These files lack a portion of the clones; in checked studies, under half of the deficit traces to unresolved V genes, and the cause of the others is not known. V and J calls plus clone size are reproduced from that table; the DNA served to infer D and trimming. The sample has approximately 290,000 clones on record, about 88% of them singletons. The ten most abundant clones make up roughly an eighth of the sample.

Whole blood was collected in K2EDTA tubes by collaborating institutions according to the institutions' own protocols. Collaborator samples were shipped for TCRbeta analysis as frozen whole blood, isolated PBMCs, or DNA extracted from either sample type. The V and J segments used are TRBV4-1 and TRBJ1-2; a tentative D call is TRBD1 (5 bases match). The sequencing sample was made of peripheral blood. This receptor was obtained from a woman aged 55-70 years with acute or convalescent COVID-19. CDR3 reads: CASSPIGGGYGYTF. Here is the DNA: TGCGCCAGCAGCCCGATCGGGGGTGGGTATGGCTACACCTTC.